This TCR beta chain was captured by sequencing in a study of T-cell reconstitution after alpha-beta-depleted transplantation in children. This clonotype was seen many times. The TCRbeta library was prepared with unique molecular identifiers. A single record per CDR3 protein comes from TCRdb applying MiXCR to the PCR reads. The repertoire holds about 300,000 distinct CDR3 sequences, with around 9.1% as singletons. The clonotype was recovered from a boy less than two years old with acute myeloid leukemia, due to receive a stem cell transplant. The sample consisted of PBMCs, taken before TCRalphabeta/CD19-depleted stem cell transplant.

CDR3: CASSEAGVYNEQFF. CDR3 in DNA: TGTGCCAGCAGTGAAGCGGGGGTCTACAATGAGCAGTTCTTC. The V call is TRBV12-3 or TRBV12-4, the J call TRBJ2-1, with TRBD2 matching over 8 bases. The trim removed 5 bases at V and 3 bases at J, leaving 3 bases unmatched. The CDR3 sequence is 14 residues long.